The rows below give T cell receptor beta chains drawn from one sample of a study of T cells after posttransplantation cyclophosphamide. This table comes from immunoSEQ multiplex PCR, and its TCRdb copy is limited to in-frame clones, with some not included. The sample yields about 10,000 clones, without any singletons. Sequences were derived from PBMCs, sampled after allogeneic stem cell transplant with posttransplant cyclophosphamide. These receptors were taken from a female patient aged 40-50 years who received an allogeneic stem cell transplant from a related donor, was CMV-positive, and had no GVHD. Some T cells may be transferred from the graft donor. Each CDR3 is given with its conserved first and last residue. D genes are given only for firm matches. Clone sizes are shown as once, few, many or a size class.

>15|many|TRBJ1-5|TRBV6-6|TRBD1
CASSYQGGVNQPQHF
TGTGCCAGCAGTTACCAGGGGGGAGTCAATCAGCCCCAGCATTTT
>12|many|TRBJ2-7|TRBV2|NA
CASSPWRGEQYF
TGTGCCAGCAGCCCCTGGAGAGGGGAGCAGTACTTC
>14|many|TRBJ2-1|TRBV27|TRBD2
CASSTSGSYNEQFF
TGTGCCAGCAGCACTAGCGGGTCCTACAATGAGCAGTTCTTC
>14|many|TRBJ2-2|TRBV19|NA
CASSIPTGTGELFF
TGTGCCAGTAGTATCCCGACGGGGACCGGGGAGCTGTTTTTT
>16|many|TRBJ2-2|TRBV7-6|TRBD2
CASSNLAGENTGELFF
TGTGCCAGCAGCAATCTAGCGGGGGAGAACACCGGGGAGCTGTTTTTT
>12|few|TRBJ1-2|TRBV27|NA
CASRRGGYGYTF
TGTGCCAGCAGACGGGGGGGATATGGCTACACCTTC
>16|many|TRBJ2-1|TRBV15|TRBD1
CATSSLTGGIYNEQFF
TGTGCCACCAGCAGCCTGACAGGGGGTATCTACAATGAGCAGTTCTTC
>15|many|TRBJ2-7|TRBV5-1|NA
CASSLVGGPSYEQYF
TGCGCCAGCAGCTTGGTCGGGGGGCCGTCCTACGAGCAGTACTTC
>15|many|TRBJ2-1|TRBV5-4|TRBD2
CASRQGLAGGNEQFF
TGTGCCAGCAGGCAGGGACTAGCGGGGGGGAATGAGCAGTTCTTC
>14|many|TRBJ1-2|TRBV27|NA
CASSLRGGNYGYTF
TGTGCCAGCAGTTTAAGAGGCGGGAACTATGGCTACACCTTC
>15|many|TRBJ2-5|TRBV6-1|TRBD2
CASIPGLAISETQYF
TGTGCCAGCATCCCGGGACTAGCGATTTCCGAGACCCAGTACTTC